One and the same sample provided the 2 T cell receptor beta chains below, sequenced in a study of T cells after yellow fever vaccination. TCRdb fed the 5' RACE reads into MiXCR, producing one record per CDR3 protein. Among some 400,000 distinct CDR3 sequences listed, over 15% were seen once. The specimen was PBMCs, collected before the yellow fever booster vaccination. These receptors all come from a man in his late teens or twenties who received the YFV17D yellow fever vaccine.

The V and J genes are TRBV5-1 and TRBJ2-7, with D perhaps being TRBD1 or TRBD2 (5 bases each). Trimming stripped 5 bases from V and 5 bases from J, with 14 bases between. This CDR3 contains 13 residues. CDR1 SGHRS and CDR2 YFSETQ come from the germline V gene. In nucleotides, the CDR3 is TGCGCCAGCAGTCGGTGGGGGACCCACGAGCAGTACGTC. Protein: CASSRWGTHEQYV.

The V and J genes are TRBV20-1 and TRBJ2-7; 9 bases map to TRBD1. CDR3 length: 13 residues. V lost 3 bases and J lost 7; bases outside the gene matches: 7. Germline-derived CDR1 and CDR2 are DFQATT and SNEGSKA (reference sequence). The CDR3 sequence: CSASHRGPWEQYV. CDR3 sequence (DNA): TGCAGTGCTAGCCACAGGGGGCCGTGGGAGCAGTACGTC.